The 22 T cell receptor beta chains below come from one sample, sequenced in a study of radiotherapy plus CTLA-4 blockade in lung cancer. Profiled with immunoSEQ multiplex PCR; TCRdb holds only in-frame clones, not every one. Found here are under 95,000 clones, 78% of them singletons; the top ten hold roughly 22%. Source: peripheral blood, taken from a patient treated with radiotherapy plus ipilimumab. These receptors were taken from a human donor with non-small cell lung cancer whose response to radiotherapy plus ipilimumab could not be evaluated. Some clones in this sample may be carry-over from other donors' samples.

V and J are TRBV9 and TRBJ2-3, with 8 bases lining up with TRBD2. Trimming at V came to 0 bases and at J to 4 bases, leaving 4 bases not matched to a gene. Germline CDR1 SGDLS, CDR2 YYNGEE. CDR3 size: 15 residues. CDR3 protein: CASSVEGGGPDTQYF. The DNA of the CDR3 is TGTGCCAGCAGCGTAGAGGGCGGGGGGCCAGATACGCAGTATTTT.

This CDR3 is CASSLGPGQGASGNTIYF. In DNA, the CDR3 is TGTGCCAGCAGCTTAGGACCGGGACAGGGGGCGAGTGGAAACACCATATATTTT. The V and J genes are TRBV7-3 and TRBJ1-3; 12 bases align to TRBD1. This CDR3 spans 18 amino acids. Trimming cost V 2 bases and J 3 bases; bases outside gene matches: 8. The germline gives CDR1 SGHTA, CDR2 FQGTGA. Based on the CDR3 plus reference TRBV7-3 and TRBJ1-3, the full variable domain is GAGVSQTPSNKVTEKGKYVELRCDPISGHTALYWYRQSLGQGPEFLIYFQGTGAADDSGLPNDRFFAVRPEGSVSTLKIQRTERGDSAVYLCASSLGPGQGASGNTIYFGEGSWLTVV.

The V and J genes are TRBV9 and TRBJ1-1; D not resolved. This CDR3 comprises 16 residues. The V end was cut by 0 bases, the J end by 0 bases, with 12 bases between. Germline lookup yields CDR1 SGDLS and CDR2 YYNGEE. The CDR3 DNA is TGTGCCAGCAGCGTAGCTGAATTAGCGGTGAACACTGAAGCTTTCTTT. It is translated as CASSVAELAVNTEAFF.

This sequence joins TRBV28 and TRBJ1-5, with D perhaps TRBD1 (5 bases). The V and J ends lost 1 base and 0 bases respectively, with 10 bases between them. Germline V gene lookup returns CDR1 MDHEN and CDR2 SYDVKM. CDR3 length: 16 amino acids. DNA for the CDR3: TGTGCCAGCAGTTTATTGTCGGGGGATAGCAATCAGCCCCAGCATTTT. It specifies CASSLLSGDSNQPQHF.

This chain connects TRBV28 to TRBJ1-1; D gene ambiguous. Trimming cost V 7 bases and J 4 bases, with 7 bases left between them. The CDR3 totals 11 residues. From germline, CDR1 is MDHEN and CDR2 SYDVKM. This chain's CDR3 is CASNSITEAFF. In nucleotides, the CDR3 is TGTGCCAGCAACTCGATCACTGAAGCTTTCTTT.

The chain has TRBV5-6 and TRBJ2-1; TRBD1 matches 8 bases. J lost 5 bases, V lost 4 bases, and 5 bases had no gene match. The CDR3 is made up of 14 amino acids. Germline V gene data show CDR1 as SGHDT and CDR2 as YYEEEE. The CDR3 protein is CASSPQDRDNEQFF. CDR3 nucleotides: TGTGCCAGCAGCCCCCAGGACAGGGACAATGAGCAGTTCTTC.

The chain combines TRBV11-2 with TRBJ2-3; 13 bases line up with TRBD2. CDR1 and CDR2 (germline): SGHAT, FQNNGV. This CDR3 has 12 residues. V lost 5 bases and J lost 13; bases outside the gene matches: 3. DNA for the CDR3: TGTGCCAGCAGCGCCGGGACTAGCGGGGAGTATTTT. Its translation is CASSAGTSGEYF.

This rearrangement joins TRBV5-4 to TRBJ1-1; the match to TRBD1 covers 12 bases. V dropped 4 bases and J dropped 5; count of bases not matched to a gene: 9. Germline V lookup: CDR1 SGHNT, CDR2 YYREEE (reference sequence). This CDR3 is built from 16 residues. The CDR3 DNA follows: TGTGCCAGCAGCCACGGGACAGGGGGCGTTATTACTGAAGCTTTCTTT. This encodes CASSHGTGGVITEAFF.

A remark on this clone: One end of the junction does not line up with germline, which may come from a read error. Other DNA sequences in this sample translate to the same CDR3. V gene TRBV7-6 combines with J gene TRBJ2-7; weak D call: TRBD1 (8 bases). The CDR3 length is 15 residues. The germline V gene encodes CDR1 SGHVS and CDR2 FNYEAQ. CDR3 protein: CASSLSGTGSYEQYF. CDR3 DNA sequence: TGTGCCAGTAGCTTAAGCGGGACAGGCTCCTACGAGCAGTACTTC.

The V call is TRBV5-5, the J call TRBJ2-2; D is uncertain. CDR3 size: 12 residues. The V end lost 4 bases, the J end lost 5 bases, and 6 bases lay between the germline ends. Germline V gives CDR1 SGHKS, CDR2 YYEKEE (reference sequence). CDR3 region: CASSPLTGELFF. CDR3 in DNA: TGTGCCAGCAGCCCATTGACCGGGGAGCTGTTTTTT.

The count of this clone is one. The CDR3: CASSYVRTGGGYGYTF. The CDR3 DNA sequence: TGTGCCAGCAGTTACGTCAGGACAGGGGGCGGGTATGGCTACACCTTC. This chain joins TRBV6-5 and TRBJ1-2; 11 bases match TRBD1. Germline V gene sequence: CDR1 MNHEY, CDR2 SVGAGI. CDR3 size: 16 residues. The V and J ends lost 2 bases and 5 bases, in that order; junction bases with no gene match: 7.

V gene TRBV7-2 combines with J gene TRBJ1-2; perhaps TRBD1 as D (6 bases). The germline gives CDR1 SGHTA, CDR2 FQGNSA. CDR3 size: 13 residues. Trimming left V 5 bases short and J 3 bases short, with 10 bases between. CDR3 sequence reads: CASSAGGYYGYTF. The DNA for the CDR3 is TGTGCCAGCAGCGCGGGGGGCTACTATGGCTACACCTTC.

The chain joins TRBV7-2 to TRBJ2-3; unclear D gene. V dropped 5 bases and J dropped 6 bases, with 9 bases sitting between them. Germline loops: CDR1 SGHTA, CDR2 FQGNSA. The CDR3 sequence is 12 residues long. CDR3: CASSAFRDTQYF. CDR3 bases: TGTGCCAGCAGCGCCTTTCGGGATACGCAGTATTTT.

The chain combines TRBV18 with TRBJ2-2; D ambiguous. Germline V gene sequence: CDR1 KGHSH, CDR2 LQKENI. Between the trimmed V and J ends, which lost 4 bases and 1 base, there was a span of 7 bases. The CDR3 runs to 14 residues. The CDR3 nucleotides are TGTGCCAGCTCACAACAAAAGAACACCGGGGAGCTGTTTTTT. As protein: CASSQQKNTGELFF.

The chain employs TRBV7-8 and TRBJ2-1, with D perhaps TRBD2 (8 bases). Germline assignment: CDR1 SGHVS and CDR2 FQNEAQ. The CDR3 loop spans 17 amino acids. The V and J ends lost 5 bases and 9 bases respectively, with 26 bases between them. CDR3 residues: CASSPLGTAGESGEQFF. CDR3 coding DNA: TGTGCCAGCAGCCCATTGGGGACAGCGGGAGAATCCGGTGAGCAGTTCTTC. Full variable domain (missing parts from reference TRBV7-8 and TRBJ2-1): GAGVSQSPRYKVAKRGQDVALRCDPISGHVSLFWYQQALGQGPEFLTYFQNEAQLDKSGLPSDRFFAERPEGSVSTLKIQRTQQEDSAVYLCASSPLGTAGESGEQFFGPGTRLTVL.

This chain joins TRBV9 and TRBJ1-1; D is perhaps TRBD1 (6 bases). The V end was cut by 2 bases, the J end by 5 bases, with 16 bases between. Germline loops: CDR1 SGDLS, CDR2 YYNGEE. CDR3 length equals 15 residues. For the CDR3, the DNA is TGTGCCAGCAGCGTCACCGGGACACGAAGGACTGAAGCTTTCTTT. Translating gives CASSVTGTRRTEAFF. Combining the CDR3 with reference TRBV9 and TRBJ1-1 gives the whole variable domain DSGVTQTPKHLITATGQRVTLRCSPRSGDLSVYWYQQSLDQGLQFLIQYYNGEERAKGNILERFSAQQFPDLHSELNLSSLELGDSALYFCASSVTGTRRTEAFFGQGTRLTVV.

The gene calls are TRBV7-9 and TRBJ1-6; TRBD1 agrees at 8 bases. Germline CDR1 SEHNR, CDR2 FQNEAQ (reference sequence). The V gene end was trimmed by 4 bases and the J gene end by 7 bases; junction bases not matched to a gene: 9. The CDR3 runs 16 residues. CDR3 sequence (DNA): TGTGCCAGCAGCTCGGCGACAGGGGAGGGCAATTCACCCCTCCACTTT. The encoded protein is CASSSATGEGNSPLHF.

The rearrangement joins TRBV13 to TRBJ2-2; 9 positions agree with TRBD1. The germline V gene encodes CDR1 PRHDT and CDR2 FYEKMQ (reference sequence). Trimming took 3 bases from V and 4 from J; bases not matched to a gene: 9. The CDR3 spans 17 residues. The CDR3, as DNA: TGTGCCAGCAGCTTCACAGGGGGCGCTTCGTTCACCGGGGAGCTGTTTTTT. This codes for CASSFTGGASFTGELFF.

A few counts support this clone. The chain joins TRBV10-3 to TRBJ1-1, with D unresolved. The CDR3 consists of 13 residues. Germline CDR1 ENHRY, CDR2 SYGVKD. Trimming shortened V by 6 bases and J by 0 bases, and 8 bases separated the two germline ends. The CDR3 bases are TGTGCCATCAGGCCGGAGATGAACACTGAAGCTTTCTTT. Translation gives CAIRPEMNTEAFF.

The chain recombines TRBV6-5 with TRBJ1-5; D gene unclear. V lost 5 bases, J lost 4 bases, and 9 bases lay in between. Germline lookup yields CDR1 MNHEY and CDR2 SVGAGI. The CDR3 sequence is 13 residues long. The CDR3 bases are TGTGCCAGCAGTCCAGCGGGGAATCAGCCCCAGCATTTT. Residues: CASSPAGNQPQHF.

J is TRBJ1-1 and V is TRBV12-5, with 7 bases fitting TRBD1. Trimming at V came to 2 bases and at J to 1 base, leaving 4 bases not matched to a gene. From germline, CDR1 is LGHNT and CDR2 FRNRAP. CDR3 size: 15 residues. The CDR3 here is CASGLPAGGNTEAFF. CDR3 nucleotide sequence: TGTGCTAGTGGTTTGCCGGCAGGGGGGAACACTGAAGCTTTCTTT.

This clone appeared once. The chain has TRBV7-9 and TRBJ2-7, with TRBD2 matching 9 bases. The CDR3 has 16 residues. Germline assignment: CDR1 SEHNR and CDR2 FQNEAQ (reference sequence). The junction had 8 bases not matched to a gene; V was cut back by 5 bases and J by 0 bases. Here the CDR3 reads CASSQVSGGTSYEQYF. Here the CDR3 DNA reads TGTGCCAGCAGCCAAGTTAGCGGGGGTACCTCCTACGAGCAGTACTTC. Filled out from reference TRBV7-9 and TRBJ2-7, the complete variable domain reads DTGVSQNPRHKITKRGQNVTFRCDPISEHNRLYWYRQTLGQGPEFLTYFQNEAQLEKSRLLSDRFSAERPKGSFSTLEIQRTEQGDSAMYLCASSQVSGGTSYEQYFGPGTRLTVT.